This is a list of T cell receptor beta chains from one sample in a study of blood T cell repertoires in COVID-19. Clones were read by immunoSEQ multiplex PCR, and TCRdb kept only the in-frame ones, dropping some. The sample holds roughly 81,000 clones, approximately 90% seen once. The sample comprised peripheral blood. The receptor set was obtained from a man between 65 and 85 years old with active or convalescent COVID-19. The conserved cysteine and the conserved F or W are not part of the CDR3 here.

V gene	J gene	CDR3 protein
TRBV19	TRBJ1-2	ASKRQGENYGYT
TRBV10-1	TRBJ1-2	ASSGDGSHGYT
TRBV28	TRBJ1-2	ASGHRTWSYGYT
TRBV7-3	TRBJ2-7	ASSLSGFSYEQY
TRBV3-1/TRBV3-2	TRBJ1-5	ASSPSGGNQPQH
TRBV7-9	TRBJ2-7	ASSLQRAGAYEQY
TRBV7-9	TRBJ2-7	ASSLARLGEQY
TRBV5-5	TRBJ1-2	ASSSGTDYGYT
TRBV6-5	TRBJ1-5	ASSRGLGSNQPQH
TRBV3-1/TRBV3-2	TRBJ2-5	ASSQERARAETQY
TRBV5-1	TRBJ1-1	ASSLDRADTEAF
TRBV30	TRBJ2-5	AWSAPGTQY
TRBV7-8	TRBJ1-2	ASSFNSYGYT
TRBV10-3	TRBJ2-1	AITPAGGPNNEQF
TRBV3-1/TRBV3-2	TRBJ1-3	ASSQSPSGNTIY
TRBV9	TRBJ1-1	ASSQTGSNTEAF